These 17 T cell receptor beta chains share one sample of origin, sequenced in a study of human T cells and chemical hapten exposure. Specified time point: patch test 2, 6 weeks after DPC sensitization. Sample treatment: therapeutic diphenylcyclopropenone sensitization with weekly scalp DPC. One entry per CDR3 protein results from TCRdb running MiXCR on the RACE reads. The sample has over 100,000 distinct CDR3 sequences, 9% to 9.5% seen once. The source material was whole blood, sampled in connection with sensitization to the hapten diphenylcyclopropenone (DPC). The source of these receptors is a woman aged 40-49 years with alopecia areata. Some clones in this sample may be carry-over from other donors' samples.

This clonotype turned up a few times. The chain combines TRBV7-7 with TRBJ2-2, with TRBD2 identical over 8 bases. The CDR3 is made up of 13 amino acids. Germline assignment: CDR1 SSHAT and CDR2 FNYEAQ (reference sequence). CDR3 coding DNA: TGTGGTCTCGGGGGGGCGAGTGCCGGGGAGCTGTTTTTT. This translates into CGLGGASAGELFF.

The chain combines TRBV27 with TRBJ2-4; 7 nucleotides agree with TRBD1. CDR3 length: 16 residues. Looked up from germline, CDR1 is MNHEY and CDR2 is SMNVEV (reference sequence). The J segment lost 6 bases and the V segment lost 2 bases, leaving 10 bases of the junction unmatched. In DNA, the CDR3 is TGTGCCAGCAGTTTAACTGTGACAGGGTATAGAAACATTCAGTACTTC. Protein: CASSLTVTGYRNIQYF.

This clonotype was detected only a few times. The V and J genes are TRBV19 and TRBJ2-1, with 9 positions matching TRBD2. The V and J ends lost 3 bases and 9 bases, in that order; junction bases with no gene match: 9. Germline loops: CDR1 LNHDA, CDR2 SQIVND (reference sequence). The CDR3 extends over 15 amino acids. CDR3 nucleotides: TGTGCCAGTAGTATCAGCGGGGGGCGCCTTCGTGAGCAGTTCTTC. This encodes CASSISGGRLREQFF.

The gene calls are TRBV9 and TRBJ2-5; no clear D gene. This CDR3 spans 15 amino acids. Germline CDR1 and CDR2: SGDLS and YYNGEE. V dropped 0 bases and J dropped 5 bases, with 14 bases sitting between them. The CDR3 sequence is CASSVGITSLETQYF. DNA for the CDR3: TGTGCCAGCAGCGTAGGGATAACCTCACTGGAGACCCAGTACTTC.

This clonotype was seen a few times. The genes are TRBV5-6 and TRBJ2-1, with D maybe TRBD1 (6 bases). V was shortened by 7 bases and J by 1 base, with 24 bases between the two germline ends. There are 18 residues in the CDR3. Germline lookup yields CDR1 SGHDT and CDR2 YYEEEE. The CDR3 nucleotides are TGTGCCAGCCTACCTACTGGCGCAGGGACACTTTCCTACAATGAGCAGTTCTTC. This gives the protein CASLPTGAGTLSYNEQFF.

CDR3 sequence: CASSQDVPGTNNHEQFF. The CDR3 DNA reads as TGCGCCAGCAGCCAAGATGTGCCAGGGACCAATAATCATGAGCAGTTCTTC. The rearrangement joins TRBV4-3 to TRBJ2-1; D tentatively fits TRBD1 or TRBD2 (5 bases each). Germline V gene data show CDR1 as LGHNA and CDR2 as YSLEER. The CDR3 contains 17 residues. Trimming shortened V by 0 bases and J by 8 bases, and 20 bases separated the two germline ends.

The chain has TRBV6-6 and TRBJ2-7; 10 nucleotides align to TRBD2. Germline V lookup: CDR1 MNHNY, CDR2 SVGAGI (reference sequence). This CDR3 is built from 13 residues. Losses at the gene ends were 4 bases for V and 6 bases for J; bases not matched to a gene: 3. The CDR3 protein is CASSFQRGGEQYF. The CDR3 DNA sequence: TGTGCCAGCAGTTTCCAGCGGGGGGGCGAGCAGTACTTC.

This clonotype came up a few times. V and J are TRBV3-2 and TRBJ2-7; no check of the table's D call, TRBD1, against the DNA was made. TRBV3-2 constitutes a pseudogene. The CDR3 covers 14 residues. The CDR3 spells CASRGPGQTYEQYF. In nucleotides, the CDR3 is TGTGCCAGCAGGGGACCGGGACAGACCTACGAGCAGTACTTC.

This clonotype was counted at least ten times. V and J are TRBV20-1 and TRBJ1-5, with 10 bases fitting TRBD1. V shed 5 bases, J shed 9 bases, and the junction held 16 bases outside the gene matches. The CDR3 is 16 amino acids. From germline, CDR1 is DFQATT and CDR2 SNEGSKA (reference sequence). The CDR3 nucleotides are TGCAGTGCTTCCACAACCCCGGGGACAGGGGATTCGCCCCAGCATTTT. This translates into CSASTTPGTGDSPQHF.

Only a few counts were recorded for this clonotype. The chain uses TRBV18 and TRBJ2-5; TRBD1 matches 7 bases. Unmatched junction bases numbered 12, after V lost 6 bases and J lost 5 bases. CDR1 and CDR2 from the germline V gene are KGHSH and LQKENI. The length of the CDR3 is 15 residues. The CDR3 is CASSPFEGARETQYF. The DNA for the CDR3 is TGTGCCAGCTCCCCTTTTGAGGGGGCACGGGAGACCCAGTACTTC.

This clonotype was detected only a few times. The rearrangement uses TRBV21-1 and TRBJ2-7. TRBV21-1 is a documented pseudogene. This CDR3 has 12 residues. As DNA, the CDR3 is TGTGCCAGCGGTTCGGTCTGCTACGAGCAGTACTTC. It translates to CASGSVCYEQYF.

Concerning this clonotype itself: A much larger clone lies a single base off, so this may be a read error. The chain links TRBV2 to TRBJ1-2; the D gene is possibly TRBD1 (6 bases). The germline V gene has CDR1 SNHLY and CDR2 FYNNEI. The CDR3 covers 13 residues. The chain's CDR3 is CVSIRGRDYGYTF. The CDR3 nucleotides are TGTGTCAGCATCAGGGGCAGGGACTATGGCTACACCTTC.

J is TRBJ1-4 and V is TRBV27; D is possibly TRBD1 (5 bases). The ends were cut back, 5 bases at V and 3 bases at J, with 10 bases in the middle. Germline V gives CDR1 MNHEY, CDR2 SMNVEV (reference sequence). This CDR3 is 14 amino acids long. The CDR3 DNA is TGTGCCAGCAGTCAGGGTTGGGCTAATGAAAAACTGTTTTTT. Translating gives CASSQGWANEKLFF.

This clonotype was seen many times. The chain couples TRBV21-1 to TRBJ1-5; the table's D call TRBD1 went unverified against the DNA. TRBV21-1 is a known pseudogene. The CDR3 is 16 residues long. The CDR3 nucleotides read TGTGCCAGCAGCAAAGCGCCGGGGGCGGGCAATCAGCCCCAGCATTTT. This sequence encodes CASSKAPGAGNQPQHF.

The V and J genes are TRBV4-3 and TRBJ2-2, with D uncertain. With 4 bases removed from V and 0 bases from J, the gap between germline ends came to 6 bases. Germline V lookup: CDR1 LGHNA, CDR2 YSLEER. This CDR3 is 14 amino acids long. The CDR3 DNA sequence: TGCGCCAGCAGCCTAGAGACGAACACCGGGGAGCTGTTTTTT. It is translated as CASSLETNTGELFF.

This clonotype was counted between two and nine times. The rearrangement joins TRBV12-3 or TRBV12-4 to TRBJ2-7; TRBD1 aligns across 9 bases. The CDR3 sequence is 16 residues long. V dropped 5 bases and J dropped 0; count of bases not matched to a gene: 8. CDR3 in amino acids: CASSAWDRAFSYEQYF. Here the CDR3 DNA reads TGTGCCAGCAGTGCCTGGGACAGGGCCTTCTCCTACGAGCAGTACTTC.

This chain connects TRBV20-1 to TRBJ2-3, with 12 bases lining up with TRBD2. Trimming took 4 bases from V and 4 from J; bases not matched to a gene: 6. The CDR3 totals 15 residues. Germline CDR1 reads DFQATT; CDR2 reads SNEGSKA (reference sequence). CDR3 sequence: CSATLAGGQADTQYF. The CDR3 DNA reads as TGCAGTGCTACCCTAGCGGGGGGGCAGGCAGATACGCAGTATTTT.